A single sample gave rise to the 27 T cell receptor beta chains below, sequenced in a study of CD8 T cells in ankylosing spondylitis. One entry per CDR3 protein results from TCRdb running MiXCR on the 5' RACE reads. The sample shows about 160,000 distinct CDR3 sequences, approximately 9.9% of them seen only once. Sequencing used blood, either unsorted or a sorted T cell fraction (not recorded which). Receptors originate from a female donor with ankylosing spondylitis or in good health (not recorded which).

This chain connects TRBV13 to TRBJ2-1, with no clear D. The CDR3 length is 12 residues. From germline, CDR1 is PRHDT and CDR2 FYEKMQ (reference sequence). Trimming left V 5 bases short and J 9 bases short, with 11 bases between. CDR3 loop: CASSLITIEQFF. The CDR3 nucleotides read TGTGCCAGCAGCCTGATAACTATTGAGCAGTTCTTC.

This chain connects TRBV4-3 to TRBJ2-1; D is ambiguous. Trimming left V 1 base short and J 2 bases short, with 9 bases between. Per the germline V gene, CDR1 is LGHNA and CDR2 is YSLEER. The CDR3 length is 15 residues. The CDR3 spells CASSQVDGTYNEQFF. The CDR3 DNA is TGCGCCAGCAGCCAAGTCGACGGAACCTACAATGAGCAGTTCTTC.

This rearrangement joins TRBV11-1 to TRBJ2-5, with 7 bases identical to TRBD2. The J segment lost 2 bases and the V segment lost 4 bases, leaving 4 bases of the junction unmatched. There are 14 residues in the CDR3. Looked up from germline, CDR1 is SGHAT and CDR2 is FQDESV (reference sequence). CDR3 protein: CASSWGGGQETQYF. CDR3 nucleotide sequence: TGTGCCAGCAGCTGGGGGGGTGGTCAAGAGACCCAGTACTTC.

The table lists this clonotype with a few counts. The chain joins TRBV4-1 to TRBJ2-2; D unclear. CDR3 length: 14 amino acids. The germline gives CDR1 MGHRA, CDR2 YSYEKL. The ends were cut back, 4 bases at V and 5 bases at J, with 11 bases in the middle. This chain's CDR3 is CASSPYAETGELFF. The CDR3 coding sequence is TGCGCCAGCAGCCCCTATGCGGAAACCGGGGAGCTGTTTTTT.

This clonotype was seen a few times. The chain carries TRBV2 and TRBJ1-2, with D maybe TRBD1 (5 bases). Trimming took 7 bases from V and 3 from J, leaving 18 bases between them. This CDR3 has 15 residues. Germline V lookup: CDR1 SNHLY, CDR2 FYNNEI. CDR3: CASTTLGGPYYGYTF. The CDR3 region has the DNA TGTGCCAGCACAACTTTGGGGGGACCATACTATGGCTACACCTTC.

This clonotype came up a few times. The rearrangement links TRBV21-1 to TRBJ2-1; the tabulated D call, TRBD2, remains unverified against the DNA. TRBV21-1 is described as a pseudogene. This CDR3 is built from 16 residues. CDR3 loop: CASSKERLAGRNEQFF. The CDR3 coding sequence is TGTGCCAGCAGCAAAGAACGACTAGCGGGTAGGAATGAGCAGTTCTTC.

This clonotype was recorded a few times. The chain links TRBV11-2 to TRBJ2-1, with 7 positions matching TRBD1. The V and J ends lost 2 bases and 0 bases, in that order; junction bases with no gene match: 10. The CDR3 loop spans 18 amino acids. CDR1 and CDR2 from the germline V gene are SGHAT and FQNNGV. The CDR3 DNA sequence: TGTGCCAGCAGCTTATCCCCCAAGGGGGCCAGCTCCTACAATGAGCAGTTCTTC. Its protein is CASSLSPKGASSYNEQFF.

J is TRBJ2-2 and V is TRBV11-2; D not certain. CDR1 SGHAT and CDR2 FQNNGV come from the germline V gene. V was trimmed by 5 bases and J by 6 bases, leaving 7 bases between them. The CDR3 covers 12 residues. The CDR3 protein is CASSKSAGELFF. The CDR3, as DNA: TGTGCCAGCAGCAAGTCCGCCGGGGAGCTGTTTTTT.

The table lists this clonotype with a few counts. The CDR3 nucleotides are TGTGCCAGCAGCTTAGGTCTAGCGGGAATCTACAATGAGCAGTTCTTC. Its protein product is CASSLGLAGIYNEQFF. The chain is built from TRBV7-9 and TRBJ2-1; TRBD2 matches 9 bases. Trimming cost V 1 base and J 3 bases; bases outside gene matches: 4. Germline CDR1 and CDR2: SEHNR and FQNEAQ (reference sequence). This CDR3 region has 16 residues. Full variable domain (outside the CDR3, taken from reference TRBV7-9 and TRBJ2-1): DTGVSQNPRHKITKRGQNVTFRCDPISEHNRLYWYRQTLGQGPEFLTYFQNEAQLEKSRLLSDRFSAERPKGSFSTLEIQRTEQGDSAMYLCASSLGLAGIYNEQFFGPGTRLTVL.

This clonotype was seen a few times. The chain carries TRBV27 and TRBJ2-5; TRBD1 might be the D (5 bases). CDR1 is MNHEY, CDR2 SMNVEV, per germline (reference sequence). The V and J ends lost 11 bases and 5 bases respectively, with 12 bases between them. The CDR3 runs to 11 residues. The CDR3 DNA reads as TGTGCCGGTCAGGGAAGGGAGACCCAGTACTTC. Translation gives CAGQGRETQYF.

This clonotype was detected many times. The V and J genes are TRBV7-6 and TRBJ2-3; 7 bases match TRBD2. Germline V gives CDR1 SGHVS, CDR2 FNYEAQ. V gave up 5 bases and J gave up 2 bases; unmatched junction bases: 10. The CDR3 loop spans 16 amino acids. The CDR3 nucleotides are TGTGCCAGCAGCCGAATAGCGGGTTCTACCACAGATACGCAGTATTTT. Encoded protein: CASSRIAGSTTDTQYF.

The V and J genes are TRBV12-3 or TRBV12-4 and TRBJ2-3; 10 bases match TRBD2. CDR3 length: 14 residues. With 5 bases clipped from V and 5 bases from J, the junction kept 4 bases outside the gene matches. This CDR3 is CASSILAGVDTQYF. The CDR3 DNA is TGTGCCAGCAGTATCCTAGCGGGAGTAGATACGCAGTATTTT.

This clonotype was picked up a small number of times. The chain carries TRBV23-1 and TRBJ1-5; TRBD1 matches 8 bases. TRBV23-1 is classed as an ORF, of uncertain function. The J segment lost 3 bases and the V segment lost 2 bases, leaving 3 bases of the junction unmatched. This CDR3 has 15 amino acids. The CDR3 protein is CASSQGTGDNQPQHF. CDR3 sequence (DNA): TGCGCCAGCAGTCAAGGGACAGGAGACAATCAGCCCCAGCATTTT.

This clonotype was seen a handful of times. The rearrangement joins TRBV10-3 to TRBJ2-5; D is perhaps TRBD1 (5 bases). V was cut by 8 bases and J by 0 bases, with 7 bases left in between. CDR3 length: 12 residues. Germline CDR1 is ENHRY and CDR2 is SYGVKD. CDR3 region: CAIGAHQETQYF. CDR3 nucleotides: TGTGCCATCGGGGCGCACCAAGAGACCCAGTACTTC.

This chain uses TRBV2 with TRBJ1-3; weak D call: TRBD1 (6 bases). The CDR3 runs to 18 residues. The germline gives CDR1 SNHLY, CDR2 FYNNEI. The CDR3 sequence is CTITLEGGSWSSGNTIYF. The CDR3 nucleotides read TGTACCATCACCCTAGAGGGGGGTTCATGGAGCTCTGGAAACACCATATATTTT.

The chain has TRBV7-9 and TRBJ1-6, with unresolved D. In germline, CDR1 is SEHNR, CDR2 FQNEAQ (reference sequence). V lost 1 base, J lost 14 bases, and 9 bases lay in between. There are 12 residues in the CDR3. The CDR3 region has the DNA TGTGCCAGCAGCTTAGAACGGGAATCCCTCCACTTT. Its protein is CASSLERESLHF. Using reference TRBV7-9 and TRBJ1-6 for the parts outside the CDR3, the full variable domain is DTGVSQNPRHKITKRGQNVTFRCDPISEHNRLYWYRQTLGQGPEFLTYFQNEAQLEKSRLLSDRFSAERPKGSFSTLEIQRTEQGDSAMYLCASSLERESLHFGNGTRLTVT.

The genes are TRBV30 and TRBJ2-1; TRBD1 is a possible D gene (6 bases). The V gene lost 2 bases and the J gene lost 5 bases, with 13 bases spanning the gap. The germline V gene has CDR1 GTSNPN and CDR2 SVGIG (reference sequence). The CDR3 totals 14 residues. The CDR3 DNA sequence: TGTGCCTGGAGTATGGGACCAGGGGACAATGAGCAGTTCTTC. It encodes CAWSMGPGDNEQFF.

Only a few counts were recorded for this clonotype. The V gene is TRBV5-1, the J gene TRBJ2-1; D is possibly TRBD1 (5 bases). The V and J ends lost 2 bases and 4 bases respectively, with 13 bases between them. The germline V gene has CDR1 SGHRS and CDR2 YFSETQ. The CDR3 runs to 15 residues. The CDR3 reads CASSLEDNLYNEQFF. The CDR3 nucleotides are TGCGCCAGCAGCTTAGAGGACAACCTATACAATGAGCAGTTCTTC.

The sample holds a few counts of this clonotype. This chain joins TRBV6-5 and TRBJ2-2; 7 positions match TRBD2. CDR1 and CDR2 from the germline V gene are MNHEY and SVGAGI. V shed 0 bases and J 2 bases; nucleotides not matched to a gene: 3. The CDR3 covers 16 residues. CDR3 amino acids: CASSYSRAGNTGELFF. CDR3 DNA: TGTGCCAGCAGTTACTCGAGAGCGGGAAACACCGGGGAGCTGTTTTTT.

In its sample, this clonotype was seen many times. This chain uses TRBV29-1 with TRBJ2-7, with 7 bases fitting TRBD2. From germline, CDR1 is SQVTM and CDR2 ANQGSEA. V shed 4 bases and J 2 bases; nucleotides not matched to a gene: 5. This CDR3 has 13 residues. This chain's CDR3 is CSVVSGVTYEQYF. CDR3 bases: TGCAGCGTTGTGAGCGGGGTAACCTACGAGCAGTACTTC.

This clonotype has ten or more counts. The gene calls are TRBV3-1 and TRBJ2-5; tentatively, D is TRBD1 (5 bases). The CDR3 length is 14 residues. In germline, CDR1 is LGHDT, CDR2 YNNKEL (reference sequence). V was clipped by 3 bases and J by 1 base, with 9 bases between them. CDR3 sequence reads: CASSHEDSQETQYF. The CDR3 nucleotides are TGTGCCAGCAGCCACGAAGACAGCCAAGAGACCCAGTACTTC.

There are a few counts of this clonotype. The chain employs TRBV20-1 and TRBJ2-5; D is unresolved. The CDR3 is 13 residues long. Trimming removed 1 base at V and 1 base at J, with 7 bases between. From germline, CDR1 is DFQATT and CDR2 SNEGSKA (reference sequence). Here the CDR3 DNA reads TGCAGTGCTAGAGCCGGTTCCCAAGAGACCCAGTACTTC. Amino acid sequence: CSARAGSQETQYF.

The chain couples TRBV5-6 to TRBJ2-5; D not resolved. This CDR3 region has 13 residues. V lost 0 bases to trimming and J lost 4 bases, with 7 bases between them. Germline V gives CDR1 SGHDT, CDR2 YYEEEE. In DNA, the CDR3 is TGTGCCAGCAGCTTGGAGAATCGAGAGACCCAGTACTTC. This gives the protein CASSLENRETQYF. The entire variable domain, with the rest obtained from reference TRBV5-6 and TRBJ2-5, is as follows: DAGVTQSPTHLIKTRGQQVTLRCSPKSGHDTVSWYQQALGQGPQFIFQYYEEEERQRGNFPDRFSGHQFPNYSSELNVNALLLGDSALYLCASSLENRETQYFGPGTRLLVL.

This clonotype was recorded a few times. V is TRBV5-6 and J is TRBJ1-2, with no clear D. Germline-derived CDR1 and CDR2 are SGHDT and YYEEEE. The V and J ends lost 0 bases and 4 bases respectively, with 7 bases between them. This CDR3 is built from 13 residues. CDR3: CASSLGTFYGYTF. CDR3 in DNA: TGTGCCAGCAGCTTGGGGACTTTCTATGGCTACACCTTC.

This chain links TRBV7-9 with TRBJ1-2, with 9 bases lining up with TRBD1. V lost 6 bases and J lost 5; bases outside the gene matches: 10. The V gene's germline CDR1 is SEHNR and CDR2 FQNEAQ (reference sequence). The CDR3 runs 15 residues. This CDR3 reads CASRETTGGVYGYTF. The CDR3 nucleotides read TGTGCCAGCAGAGAGACTACAGGGGGCGTTTATGGCTACACCTTC.

This sequence joins TRBV27 and TRBJ1-6; D is uncertain. The CDR3 extends over 18 amino acids. Germline V CDR1 and CDR2: MNHEY, SMNVEV (reference sequence). Between the trimmed V and J ends, which lost 2 bases and 0 bases, there was a span of 14 bases. CDR3 in amino acids: CASSLRALRGSYNSPLHF. The CDR3 DNA sequence: TGTGCCAGCAGTTTAAGAGCGTTGCGGGGCTCCTATAATTCACCCCTCCACTTT.

V and J are TRBV4-1 and TRBJ1-4, with D uncertain. V dropped 4 bases and J dropped 7 bases, with 10 bases sitting between them. The germline gives CDR1 MGHRA, CDR2 YSYEKL. CDR3 length equals 13 residues. The DNA for the CDR3 is TGCGCCAGCAGCCCCCCCCTAAGTGAAAAACTGTTTTTT. Its protein is CASSPPLSEKLFF.